This T cell receptor (beta chain) was captured in a study of molecular identifiers for immune sequencing clone quantification. At least ten counts were recorded for this clonotype. Naive CD8 T cells, phenotype CD8+CD4-CCR7+CD45RA+, were sorted. Preparation of the bulk TCR libraries relied on previously described methods and listed TCR primers. TCRdb re-derived calls from the PCR reads in MiXCR, one entry per CDR3 protein. This sample carries roughly 630,000 distinct CDR3 sequences, roughly 27% of them seen once, and the ten largest clones take around 0.78%. CDR3 length: 17 residues. CDR1 and CDR2 (germline): SQVTM, ANQGSEA. V was clipped by 8 bases and J by 0 bases; unmatched bases: 10.

Sequencing was performed on naive CD8+ T cells from blood, with Jurkat cell RNA spiked in. Subset indicated: FACS-sorted CD8+CD4-CCR7+CD45RA+ naive T cells. This receptor was taken from a human donor in good health. Some libraries in this study had Jurkat cell RNA spiked in. The J gene is TRBJ2-3, the V gene TRBV29-1; 14 positions match TRBD2. The CDR3 DNA follows: TGCAGCATAGGGGGACTAGCGGGAGAGACTAGCACAGATACGCAGTATTTT. Translation: CSIGGLAGETSTDTQYF.